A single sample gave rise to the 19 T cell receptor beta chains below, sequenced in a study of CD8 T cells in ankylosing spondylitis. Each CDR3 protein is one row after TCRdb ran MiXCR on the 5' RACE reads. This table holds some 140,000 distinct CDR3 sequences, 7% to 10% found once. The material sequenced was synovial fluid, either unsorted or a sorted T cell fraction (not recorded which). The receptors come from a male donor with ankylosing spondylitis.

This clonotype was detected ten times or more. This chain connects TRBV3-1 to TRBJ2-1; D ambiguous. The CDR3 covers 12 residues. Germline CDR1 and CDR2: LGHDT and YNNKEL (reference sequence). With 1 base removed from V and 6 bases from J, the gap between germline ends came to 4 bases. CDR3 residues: CASSQVGNEQFF. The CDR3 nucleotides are TGTGCCAGCAGCCAAGTGGGCAATGAGCAGTTCTTC.

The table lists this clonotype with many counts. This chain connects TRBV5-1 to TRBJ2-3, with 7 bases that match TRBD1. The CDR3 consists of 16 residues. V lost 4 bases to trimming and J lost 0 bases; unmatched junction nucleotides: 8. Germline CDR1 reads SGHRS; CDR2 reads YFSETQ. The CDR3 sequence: CASSRTGTASTDTQYF. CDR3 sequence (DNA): TGCGCCAGCAGCCGCACCGGGACAGCTAGCACAGATACGCAGTATTTT.

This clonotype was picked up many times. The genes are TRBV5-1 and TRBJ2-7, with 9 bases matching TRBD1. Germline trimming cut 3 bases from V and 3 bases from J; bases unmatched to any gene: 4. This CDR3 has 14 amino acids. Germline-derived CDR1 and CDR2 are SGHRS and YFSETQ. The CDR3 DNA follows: TGCGCCAGCAGCTCGGGACAGGGAAACTACGAGCAGTACTTC. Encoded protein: CASSSGQGNYEQYF.

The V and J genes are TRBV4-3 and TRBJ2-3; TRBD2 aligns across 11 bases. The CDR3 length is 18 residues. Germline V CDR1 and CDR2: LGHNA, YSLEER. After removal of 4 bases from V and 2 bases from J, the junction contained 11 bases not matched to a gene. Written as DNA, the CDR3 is TGCGCCAGCAGCCGAGGAGGGGTAGCGGGGGGGACCACAGATACGCAGTATTTT. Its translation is CASSRGGVAGGTTDTQYF.

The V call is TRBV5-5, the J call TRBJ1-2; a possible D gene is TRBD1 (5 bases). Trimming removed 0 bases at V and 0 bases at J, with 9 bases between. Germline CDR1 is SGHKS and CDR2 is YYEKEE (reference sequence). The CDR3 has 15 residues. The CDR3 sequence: CASSLVGDANYGYTF. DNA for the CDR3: TGTGCCAGCAGCTTGGTAGGGGATGCTAACTATGGCTACACCTTC. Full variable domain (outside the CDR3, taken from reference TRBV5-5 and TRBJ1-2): DAGVTQSPTHLIKTRGQQVTLRCSPISGHKSVSWYQQVLGQGPQFIFQYYEKEERGRGNFPDRFSARQFPNYSSELNVNALLLGDSALYLCASSLVGDANYGYTFGSGTRLTVV.

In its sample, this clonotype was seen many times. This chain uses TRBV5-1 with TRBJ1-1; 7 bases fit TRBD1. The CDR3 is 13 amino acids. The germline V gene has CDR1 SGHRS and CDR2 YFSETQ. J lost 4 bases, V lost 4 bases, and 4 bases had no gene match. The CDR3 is CASSADRATEAFF. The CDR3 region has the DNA TGCGCCAGCAGCGCAGACAGGGCCACTGAAGCTTTCTTT.

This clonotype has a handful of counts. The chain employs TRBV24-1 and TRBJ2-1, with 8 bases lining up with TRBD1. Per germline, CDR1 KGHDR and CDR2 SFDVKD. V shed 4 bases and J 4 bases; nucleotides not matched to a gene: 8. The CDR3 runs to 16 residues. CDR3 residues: CATSERDRTRYNEQFF. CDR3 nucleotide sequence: TGTGCCACCAGTGAGCGGGACAGGACGAGGTACAATGAGCAGTTCTTC.

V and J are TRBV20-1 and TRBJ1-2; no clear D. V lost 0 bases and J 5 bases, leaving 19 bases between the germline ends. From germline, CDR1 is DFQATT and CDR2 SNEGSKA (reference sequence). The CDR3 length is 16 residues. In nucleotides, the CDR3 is TGCAGTGCTAGAGATCACCCCTACGTGCAAGGGTATGGCTACACCTTC. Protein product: CSARDHPYVQGYGYTF.

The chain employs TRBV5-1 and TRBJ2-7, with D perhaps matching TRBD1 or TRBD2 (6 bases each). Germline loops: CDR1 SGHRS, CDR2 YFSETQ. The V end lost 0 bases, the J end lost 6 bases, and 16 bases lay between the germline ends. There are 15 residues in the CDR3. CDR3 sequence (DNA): TGCGCCAGCAGCTTGGCGGAGGGGGTGGTCTCCGAGCAGTACTTC. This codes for CASSLAEGVVSEQYF. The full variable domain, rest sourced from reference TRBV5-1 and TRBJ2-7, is KAGVTQTPRYLIKTRGQQVTLSCSPISGHRSVSWYQQTPGQGLQFLFEYFSETQRNKGNFPGRFSGRQFSNSRSEMNVSTLELGDSALYLCASSLAEGVVSEQYFGPGTRLTVT.

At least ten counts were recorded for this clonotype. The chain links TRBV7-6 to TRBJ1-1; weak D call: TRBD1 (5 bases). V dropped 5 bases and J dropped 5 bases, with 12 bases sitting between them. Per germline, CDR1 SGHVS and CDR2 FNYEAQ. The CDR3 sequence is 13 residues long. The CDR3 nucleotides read TGTGCCAGCAGCGTGCAGGGTGAGACTGAAGCTTTCTTT. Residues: CASSVQGETEAFF.

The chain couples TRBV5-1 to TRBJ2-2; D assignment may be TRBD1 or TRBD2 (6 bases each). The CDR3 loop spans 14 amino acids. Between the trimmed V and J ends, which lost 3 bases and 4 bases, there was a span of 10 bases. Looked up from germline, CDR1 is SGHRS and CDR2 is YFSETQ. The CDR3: CASSWRGSTGELFF. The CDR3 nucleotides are TGCGCCAGCAGCTGGAGGGGGAGCACCGGGGAGCTGTTTTTT.

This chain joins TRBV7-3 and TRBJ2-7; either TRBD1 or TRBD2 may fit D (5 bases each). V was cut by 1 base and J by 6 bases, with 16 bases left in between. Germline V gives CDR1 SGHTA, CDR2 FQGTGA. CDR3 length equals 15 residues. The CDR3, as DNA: TGTGCCAGCAGCTTAAATGGGGGACCTCCTGGCGAGCAGTACTTC. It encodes CASSLNGGPPGEQYF.

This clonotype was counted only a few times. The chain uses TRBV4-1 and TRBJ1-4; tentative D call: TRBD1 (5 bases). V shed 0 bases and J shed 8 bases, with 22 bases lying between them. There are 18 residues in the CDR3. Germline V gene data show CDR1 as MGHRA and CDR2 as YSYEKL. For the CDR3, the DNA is TGCGCCAGCAGCCAAGATAAGGGGAGTCGGGTGGGGAACGAAAAACTGTTTTTT. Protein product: CASSQDKGSRVGNEKLFF.

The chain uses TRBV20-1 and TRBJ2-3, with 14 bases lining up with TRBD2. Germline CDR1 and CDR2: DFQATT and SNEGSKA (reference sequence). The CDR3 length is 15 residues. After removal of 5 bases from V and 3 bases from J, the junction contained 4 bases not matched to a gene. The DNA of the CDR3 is TGCAGTGCTCACGGGACTAGCGGGAGAACAGATACGCAGTATTTT. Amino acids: CSAHGTSGRTDTQYF.

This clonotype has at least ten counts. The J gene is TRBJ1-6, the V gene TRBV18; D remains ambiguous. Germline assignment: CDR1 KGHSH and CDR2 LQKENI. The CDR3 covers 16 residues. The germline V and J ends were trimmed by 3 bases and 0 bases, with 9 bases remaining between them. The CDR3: CASSPPGNSYNSPLHF. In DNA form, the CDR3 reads TGTGCCAGCTCACCTCCGGGAAACTCCTATAATTCACCCCTCCACTTT.

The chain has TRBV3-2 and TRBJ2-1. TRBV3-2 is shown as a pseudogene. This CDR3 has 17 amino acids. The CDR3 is CATCQRMDLELWNEQFF. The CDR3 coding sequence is TGTGCCACCTGCCAAAGAATGGACCTCGAGCTGTGGAATGAGCAGTTCTTC.

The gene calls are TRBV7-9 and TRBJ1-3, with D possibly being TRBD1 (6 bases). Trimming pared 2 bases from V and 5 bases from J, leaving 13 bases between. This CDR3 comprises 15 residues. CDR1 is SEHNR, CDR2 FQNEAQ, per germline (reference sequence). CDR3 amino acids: CASSLTQGLRNTIYF. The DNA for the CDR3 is TGTGCCAGCAGCTTAACACAGGGCTTACGAAACACCATATATTTT.

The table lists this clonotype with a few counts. CDR3 coding DNA: TGTGCCAGCAGCCCGGGACTGGGCATTCAGTACTTC. Translated, it gives CASSPGLGIQYF. The chain joins TRBV7-2 to TRBJ2-4, with D maybe TRBD2 (6 bases). The germline CDR1 and CDR2 sequences are SGHTA and FQGNSA. This CDR3 region has 12 residues. Trimming removed 5 bases at V and 9 bases at J, with 11 bases between.

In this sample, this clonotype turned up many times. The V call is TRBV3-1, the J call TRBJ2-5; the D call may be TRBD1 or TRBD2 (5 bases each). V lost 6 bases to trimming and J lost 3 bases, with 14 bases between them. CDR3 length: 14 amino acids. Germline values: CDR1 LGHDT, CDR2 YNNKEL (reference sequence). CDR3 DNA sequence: TGTGCCAGCAGTGACGGGGCTTATGAAGAGACCCAGTACTTC. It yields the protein CASSDGAYEETQYF.